This paragraph reports one T cell receptor (beta chain). The source of the sample is a study of blood T cell repertoires in COVID-19. About the research overall: Spain, Italy and the United States supplied samples that represented acute and convalescent COVID-19. T cells, B-cell-depleted T cells, or PBMCs supplied cDNA or gDNA.

Germline V CDR1 and CDR2: SGHNT, YYREEE (reference sequence). The ends lost 6 bases at V and 1 base at J; junction bases unmatched: 15. The CDR3 runs to 19 residues. Clones were sequenced by immunoSEQ multiplex PCR, and TCRdb holds only the in-frame ones, with some missing. This sample yields more than 200,000 clones, of which approximately 81% are seen a single time; about 8% belongs to the top ten. This sequence was found in a woman at least 80 years old with acute or convalescent COVID-19. Sequencing was carried out using peripheral blood. V usage is TRBV5-4 and J usage is TRBJ2-5; 13 positions agree with TRBD2. CDR3 sequence (DNA): TGTGCCAGCACCAAAAACCCGGGACTAGCGGGGCCGCTCCAAGAGACCCAGTACTTC. It yields the protein CASTKNPGLAGPLQETQYF.